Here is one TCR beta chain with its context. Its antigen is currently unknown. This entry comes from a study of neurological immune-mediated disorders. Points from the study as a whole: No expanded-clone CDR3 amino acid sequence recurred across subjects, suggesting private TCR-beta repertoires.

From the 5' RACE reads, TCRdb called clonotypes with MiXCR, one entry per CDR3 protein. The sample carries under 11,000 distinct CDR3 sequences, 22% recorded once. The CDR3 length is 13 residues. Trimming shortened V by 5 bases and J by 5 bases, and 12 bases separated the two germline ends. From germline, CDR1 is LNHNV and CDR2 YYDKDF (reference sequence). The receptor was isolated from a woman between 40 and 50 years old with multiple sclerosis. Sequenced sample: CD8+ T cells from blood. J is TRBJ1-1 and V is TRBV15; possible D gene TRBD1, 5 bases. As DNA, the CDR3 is TGTGCCACCAGCTCACAAAGGGGAACTGAAGCTTTCTTT. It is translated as CATSSQRGTEAFF.